This entry lists 6 T cell receptor beta chains sequenced from one sample in a study of cytomegalovirus exposure and HLA in healthy donors. PCR used 60 Vbeta primers and 13 Jbeta primers. The assay was immunoSEQ multiplex PCR, and TCRdb's table has in-frame clones only and misses some. Altogether about 180,000 clones are present, approximately 88% being singletons, with the ten largest covering 1.2%. Sequencing was performed on PBMCs. Receptor source: a boy under 10 years old in good health and CMV-seronegative.

The chain joins TRBV11-2 to TRBJ2-1; 8 nucleotides agree with TRBD2. CDR1 and CDR2 (germline): SGHAT, FQNNGV. The V and J ends lost 2 bases and 9 bases, in that order; junction bases with no gene match: 3. CDR3 length: 13 residues. In nucleotides, the CDR3 is TGTGCCAGCAGCTTACAACTAGCGGCTGAGCAGTTCTTC. This translates into CASSLQLAAEQFF.

The chain employs TRBV7-2 and TRBJ1-2; weak D call: TRBD1 (6 bases). Trimming stripped 1 base from V and 0 bases from J, with 12 bases between. Germline loops: CDR1 SGHTA, CDR2 FQGNSA. This CDR3 has 16 amino acids. CDR3: CASSLDTGPTNYGYTF. Here the CDR3 DNA reads TGTGCCAGCAGCTTAGACACAGGGCCGACTAACTATGGCTACACCTTC.

V and J are TRBV7-9 and TRBJ2-1, with 12 bases aligning to TRBD1. The germline gives CDR1 SEHNR, CDR2 FQNEAQ (reference sequence). With 5 bases clipped from V and 7 bases from J, the junction kept 9 bases outside the gene matches. The CDR3 consists of 16 residues. CDR3 in DNA: TGTGCCAGCAGCCCGACCGGGACAGGGGGCAGGAATGAGCAGTTCTTC. Translated: CASSPTGTGGRNEQFF.

The genes are TRBV6-1 and TRBJ1-1; weak D call: TRBD1 (5 bases). Trimming removed 4 bases at V and 1 base at J, with 10 bases between. The CDR3 consists of 14 residues. CDR1 is MNHNS, CDR2 SASEGT, per germline. CDR3 in DNA: TGTGCCAGCAGTGTTAAGGGGCGGAACACTGAAGCTTTCTTT. Translating it yields CASSVKGRNTEAFF.

This clone has only one observation. The genes are TRBV27 and TRBJ2-1; D might be TRBD1 (5 bases). Germline loops: CDR1 MNHEY, CDR2 SMNVEV (reference sequence). The CDR3 has 15 residues. Trimming removed 5 bases at V and 4 bases at J, with 15 bases between. CDR3 nucleotide sequence: TGTGCCAGCAGTCGCTTAGGGGCGTCTTACAATGAGCAGTTCTTC. It encodes CASSRLGASYNEQFF.

The V gene is TRBV2, the J gene TRBJ2-7, with unresolved D. Trimming pared 6 bases from V and 4 bases from J, leaving 7 bases between. CDR1 is SNHLY, CDR2 FYNNEI, per germline. This CDR3 has 11 amino acids. The CDR3 reads CASSPKYEQYF. The CDR3 nucleotides read TGTGCCAGCAGCCCCAAATACGAGCAGTACTTC. The variable domain in full, with the rest retrieved from reference TRBV2 and TRBJ2-7, is EPEVTQTPSHQVTQMGQEVILRCVPISNHLYFYWYRQILGQKVEFLVSFYNNEISEKSEIFDDQFSVERPDGSNFTLKIRSTKLEDSAMYFCASSPKYEQYFGPGTRLTVT.